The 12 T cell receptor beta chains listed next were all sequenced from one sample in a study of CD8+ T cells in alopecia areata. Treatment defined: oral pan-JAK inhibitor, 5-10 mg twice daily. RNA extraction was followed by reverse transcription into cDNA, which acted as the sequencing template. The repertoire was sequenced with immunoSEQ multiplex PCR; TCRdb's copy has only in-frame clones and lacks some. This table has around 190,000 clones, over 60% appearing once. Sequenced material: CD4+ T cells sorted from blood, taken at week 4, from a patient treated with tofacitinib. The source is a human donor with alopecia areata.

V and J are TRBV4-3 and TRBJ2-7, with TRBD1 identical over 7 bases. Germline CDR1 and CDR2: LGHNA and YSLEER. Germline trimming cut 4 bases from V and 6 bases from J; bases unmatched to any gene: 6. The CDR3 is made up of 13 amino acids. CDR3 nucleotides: TGCGCCAGCAGCCGATACAGGGGTTCCGAGCAGTACTTC. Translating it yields CASSRYRGSEQYF.

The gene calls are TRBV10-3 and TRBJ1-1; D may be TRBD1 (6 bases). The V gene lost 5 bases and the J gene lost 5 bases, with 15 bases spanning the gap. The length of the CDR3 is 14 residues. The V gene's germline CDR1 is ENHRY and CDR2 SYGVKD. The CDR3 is CAISTQGSGTEAFF. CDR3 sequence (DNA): TGTGCCATCAGTACACAGGGCTCTGGAACTGAAGCTTTCTTT.

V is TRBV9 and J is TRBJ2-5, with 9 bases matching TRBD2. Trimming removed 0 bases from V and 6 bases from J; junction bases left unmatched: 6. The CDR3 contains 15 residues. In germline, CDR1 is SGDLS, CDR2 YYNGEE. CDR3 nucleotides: TGTGCCAGCAGCGTAGACCCCAGCGGGGGGCAGACCCAGTACTTC. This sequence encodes CASSVDPSGGQTQYF.

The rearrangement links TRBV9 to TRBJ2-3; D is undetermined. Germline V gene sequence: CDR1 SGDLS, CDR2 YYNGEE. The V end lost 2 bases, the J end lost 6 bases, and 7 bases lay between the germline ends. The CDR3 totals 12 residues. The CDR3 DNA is TGTGCCAGCAGCGTTCCCGGGGATACGCAGTATTTT. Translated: CASSVPGDTQYF.

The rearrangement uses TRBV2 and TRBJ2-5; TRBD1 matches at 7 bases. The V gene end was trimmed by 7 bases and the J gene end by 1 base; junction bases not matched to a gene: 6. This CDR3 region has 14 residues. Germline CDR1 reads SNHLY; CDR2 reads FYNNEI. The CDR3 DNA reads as TGTGCCAGCATCGCCCGGACAGGCCAAGAGACCCAGTACTTC. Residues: CASIARTGQETQYF.

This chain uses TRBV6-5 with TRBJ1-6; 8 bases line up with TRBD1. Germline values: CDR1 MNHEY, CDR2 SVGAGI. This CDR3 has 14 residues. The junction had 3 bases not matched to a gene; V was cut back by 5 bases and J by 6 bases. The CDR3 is CASSAGGSNSPLHF. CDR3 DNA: TGTGCCAGCAGTGCAGGGGGCTCTAATTCACCCCTCCACTTT.

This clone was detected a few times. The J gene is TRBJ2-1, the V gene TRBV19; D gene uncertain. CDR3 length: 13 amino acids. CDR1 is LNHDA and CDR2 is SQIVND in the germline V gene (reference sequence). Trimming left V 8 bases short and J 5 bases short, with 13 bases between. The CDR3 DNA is TGTGCCAGTTCCCCCCCCATCAACAATGAGCAGTTCTTC. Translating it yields CASSPPINNEQFF.

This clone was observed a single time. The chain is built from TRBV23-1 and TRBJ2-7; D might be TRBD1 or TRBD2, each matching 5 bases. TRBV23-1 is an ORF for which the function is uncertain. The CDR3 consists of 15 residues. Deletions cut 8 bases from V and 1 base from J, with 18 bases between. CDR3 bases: TGCGCCAGCCCCCGGCGGCACGAGGGGTCCTACGAGCAGTACTTC. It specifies CASPRRHEGSYEQYF.

CDR3 bases: TGTGCCAGCAGCCAAGGTCCTAGCGGGGGGTCGGAGACCCAGTACTTC. Translated: CASSQGPSGGSETQYF. J is TRBJ2-5 and V is TRBV4-2; 11 nucleotides align to TRBD2. The germline V gene encodes CDR1 LGHNA and CDR2 YNFKEQ. V was pared by 1 base and J by 5 bases, with 6 bases of the junction left unmatched. This CDR3 has 16 residues.

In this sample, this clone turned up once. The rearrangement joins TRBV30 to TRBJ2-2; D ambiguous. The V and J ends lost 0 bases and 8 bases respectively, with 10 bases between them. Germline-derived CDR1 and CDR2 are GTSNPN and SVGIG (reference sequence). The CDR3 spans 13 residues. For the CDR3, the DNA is TGTGCCTGGAGTGTAATCCCCCGTGGGGAGCTGTTTTTT. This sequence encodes CAWSVIPRGELFF.

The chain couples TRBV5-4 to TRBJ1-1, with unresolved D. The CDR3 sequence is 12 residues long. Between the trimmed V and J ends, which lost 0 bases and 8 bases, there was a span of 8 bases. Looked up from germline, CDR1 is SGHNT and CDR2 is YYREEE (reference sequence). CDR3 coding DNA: TGTGCCAGCAGCTTGGTAGGGTCCGAAGCTTTCTTT. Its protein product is CASSLVGSEAFF.

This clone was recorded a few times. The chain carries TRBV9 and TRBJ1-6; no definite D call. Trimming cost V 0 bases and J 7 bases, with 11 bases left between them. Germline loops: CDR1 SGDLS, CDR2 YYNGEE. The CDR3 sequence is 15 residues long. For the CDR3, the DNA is TGTGCCAGCAGCGTAGAATCTGGTGGCAATTCACCCCTCCACTTT. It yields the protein CASSVESGGNSPLHF.